One and the same sample provided the 16 T cell receptor beta chains below, sequenced in a study of T-cell memory formation after mild COVID-19. TCRdb passed the 5' RACE reads through MiXCR, listing each CDR3 protein once. The sample records under 150,000 distinct CDR3 sequences, approximately 15% being singletons. Sequenced material: PBMCs or a T cell subset sorted from them (not recorded which). These receptors came from an adult woman who had mild COVID-19 (a few samples of this study predate the infection). Cell type and time point are not known.

This clonotype appeared a few times. The chain carries TRBV24-1 and TRBJ2-3, with TRBD1 as a possible D gene (5 bases). The CDR3 has 13 amino acids. V shed 12 bases and J shed 3 bases, with 15 bases lying between them. Per the germline V gene, CDR1 is KGHDR and CDR2 is SFDVKD. CDR3 sequence (DNA): TGTGCCTCGGCCCTCCAGGGTACAGATACGCAGTATTTT. This gives the protein CASALQGTDTQYF.

This clonotype came up a few times. V usage is TRBV5-1 and J usage is TRBJ1-6, with D possibly being TRBD1 (5 bases). In germline, CDR1 is SGHRS, CDR2 YFSETQ. This CDR3 contains 16 residues. Trimming left V 0 bases short and J 3 bases short, with 10 bases between. In DNA, the CDR3 is TGCGCCAGCAGCTTGGGTGGGGGTGTCTATAATTCACCCCTCCACTTT. Its translation: CASSLGGGVYNSPLHF.

The chain carries TRBV18 and TRBJ2-6; tentative D call: TRBD2 (6 bases). V shed 2 bases and J shed 2 bases, with 7 bases lying between them. The CDR3 has 15 amino acids. Looked up from germline, CDR1 is KGHSH and CDR2 is LQKENI. CDR3: CASSPGGTGANVLTF. CDR3 coding DNA: TGTGCCAGCTCACCAGGAGGGACTGGGGCCAACGTCCTGACTTTC.

With regard to this clonotype: The germline gene is not matched at one end of the junction; a read error may be the cause. The chain has TRBV4-1 and TRBJ1-2, with 9 bases lining up with TRBD1. Germline loops: CDR1 MGHRA, CDR2 YSYEKL. CDR3 length: 19 amino acids. CDR3 DNA sequence: TGCGCCAGCAGCAAAGATGCCCCTCTCGGGACAGGGATAGGCTATGGCTACACCTTC. Translation gives CASSKDAPLGTGIGYGYTF.

This clonotype appeared a single time. V is TRBV3-1 and J is TRBJ2-7; the match to TRBD2 covers 13 bases. Germline CDR1 reads LGHDT; CDR2 reads YNNKEL (reference sequence). After removal of 5 bases from V and 2 bases from J, the junction contained 12 bases not matched to a gene. The CDR3 runs to 18 residues. CDR3 nucleotides: TGTGCCAGCAGCTCCATGACTAGCGGGAGGACCAACCCCTACGAGCAGTACTTC. Translating it yields CASSSMTSGRTNPYEQYF.

This chain uses TRBV19 with TRBJ2-2; 9 bases are a match to TRBD1. CDR1 LNHDA and CDR2 SQIVND come from the germline V gene (reference sequence). V trimming: 3 bases; J trimming: 4 bases; junction bases outside the gene matches: 6. This CDR3 has 16 amino acids. CDR3 coding DNA: TGTGCCAGTAGTATCCGCAGGACAGGGGTCACCGGGGAGCTGTTTTTT. Translating it yields CASSIRRTGVTGELFF.

The CDR3 DNA is TGCAGCGTTGAAGATCCAGGGTCCGAGCAGTACTTC. Translating it yields CSVEDPGSEQYF. The chain uses TRBV29-1 and TRBJ2-7; weak D call: TRBD1 (5 bases). V was clipped by 0 bases and J by 6 bases, with 9 bases between them. Germline values: CDR1 SQVTM, CDR2 ANQGSEA. The CDR3 is 12 residues long.

This clonotype was seen more than once but under ten times. The DNA for the CDR3 is TGTGCCAGCAGCGTAGAAGCCTCGGGGGGGGAGACCCAGTACTTC. Protein product: CASSVEASGGETQYF. The rearrangement links TRBV9 to TRBJ2-5; the match to TRBD2 covers 8 bases. Germline V gene lookup returns CDR1 SGDLS and CDR2 YYNGEE. Losses at the gene ends were 0 bases for V and 5 bases for J; bases not matched to a gene: 6. This CDR3 spans 15 amino acids.

There are a few counts of this clonotype. This chain connects TRBV6-2 or TRBV6-3 to TRBJ1-1; no clear D. The CDR3 contains 13 residues. Germline V gene data show CDR1 as MNHEY and CDR2 as SVGEGT. The V end was cut by 0 bases, the J end by 10 bases, with 12 bases between. The CDR3 bases are TGTGCCAGCAGTTACTCGAATAGGCGGGGAGCTTTCTTT. This codes for CASSYSNRRGAFF.

Notes on this clonotype: A read error may account for a junction end that differs from germline. The J gene is TRBJ2-7, the V gene TRBV12-3 or TRBV12-4; D remains ambiguous. CDR3 size: 11 residues. CDR3 sequence reads: CAISLLDEQYF. DNA of the CDR3: TGTGCCATCAGTTTACTGGACGAGCAGTACTTC.

The chain combines TRBV9 with TRBJ1-1; no definite D call. The V and J ends lost 0 bases and 4 bases respectively, with 16 bases between them. The germline gives CDR1 SGDLS, CDR2 YYNGEE. This CDR3 has 16 amino acids. This CDR3 reads CASSVDLGVGVTEAFF. In DNA form, the CDR3 reads TGTGCCAGCAGCGTAGATCTCGGGGTGGGAGTCACTGAAGCTTTCTTT.

This clonotype was detected only a few times. The chain employs TRBV5-5 and TRBJ2-7; no definite D call. CDR3 size: 16 residues. Deletions cut 0 bases from V and 1 base from J, with 14 bases between. Germline V gene data show CDR1 as SGHKS and CDR2 as YYEKEE (reference sequence). The CDR3 region has the DNA TGTGCCAGCAGCTTGGGTTCGGGCGTCCGATCCTACGAGCAGTACTTC. As protein: CASSLGSGVRSYEQYF.

This chain links TRBV20-1 with TRBJ2-3; maybe TRBD1 (6 bases). Trimming took off 3 bases at V and 2 bases at J, with 15 bases between the two ends. The CDR3 runs 15 residues. In germline, CDR1 is DFQATT, CDR2 SNEGSKA (reference sequence). The CDR3 DNA reads TGCAGTGCTAGTTTGTCAGGGGTCTCCACAGATACGCAGTATTTT. Amino acid sequence: CSASLSGVSTDTQYF.

The chain joins TRBV7-3 to TRBJ2-5; D perhaps matches TRBD1 (6 bases). The ends were cut back, 5 bases at V and 1 base at J, with 14 bases in the middle. The germline V gene encodes CDR1 SGHTA and CDR2 FQGTGA. The length of the CDR3 is 15 residues. The CDR3 nucleotides read TGTGCCAGCAGCCTTAACCGGGACACCCAAGAGACCCAGTACTTC. Protein: CASSLNRDTQETQYF.

This chain uses TRBV29-1 with TRBJ1-5, with 8 positions matching TRBD1. With 4 bases clipped from V and 5 bases from J, the junction kept 4 bases outside the gene matches. This CDR3 has 13 residues. Germline lookup yields CDR1 SQVTM and CDR2 ANQGSEA. The DNA of the CDR3 is TGCAGCGTTGGGACAGGGCGGTATCAGCCCCAGCATTTT. Its protein product is CSVGTGRYQPQHF.

V gene TRBV6-4 combines with J gene TRBJ2-2; TRBD2 is a possible D gene (5 bases). This CDR3 is 13 amino acids long. CDR1 and CDR2 (germline): MRHNA, SNTAGT. Trimming took 4 bases from V and 4 from J, leaving 7 bases between them. The CDR3 nucleotides read TGTGCCAGCAGTGTGGACTTCACCGGGGAGCTGTTTTTT. Translated, it gives CASSVDFTGELFF.